What follows is one TCR beta chain and its context. This entry comes from a study of blood T cell repertoires in COVID-19. About the study: Sources were T cells, B-cell-depleted T cells, or PBMCs; the material itself was cDNA or gDNA.

The repertoire was sequenced with immunoSEQ multiplex PCR; TCRdb's copy has only in-frame clones and lacks some. The sample consists of 450,000 to 500,000 clones, 80% to 90% of them appearing once. Sequenced: peripheral blood. This clonotype originated in a human donor in a cohort sampled during active COVID-19.

The CDR3 loop reads CASSFRGRNQPQHF. In DNA, the CDR3 is TGTGCCAGCAGCTTTCGGGGTCGCAATCAGCCCCAGCATTTT. The chain carries TRBV5-6 and TRBJ1-5; D gene uncertain. The CDR3 runs to 14 residues. Trimming left V 2 bases short and J 2 bases short, with 8 bases between. Germline values: CDR1 SGHDT, CDR2 YYEEEE.